The 32 T cell receptor beta chains below all came from one sample that was sequenced in a study of T cell responses to AZD1222 COVID-19 vaccine. TCRdb's copy holds only in-frame clones and misses some; the assay was immunoSEQ multiplex PCR. Among around 130,000 clones listed, 70% to 90% were seen once. Specimen: peripheral blood, collected on day 0 of AZD1222 vaccination. Receptors were obtained from an adult in good health.

The genes are TRBV4-2 and TRBJ1-2, with a tentative D call TRBD1 (5 bases). The CDR3 totals 15 residues. The V gene lost 0 bases and the J gene lost 3 bases, with 11 bases spanning the gap. Germline CDR1 and CDR2: LGHNA and YNFKEQ. In DNA form, the CDR3 reads TGTGCCAGCAGCCAAGATATGGGCAGGGACTATGGCTACACCTTC. Translating it yields CASSQDMGRDYGYTF.

The chain recombines TRBV13 with TRBJ2-1; TRBD2 matches at 13 bases. Germline CDR1 and CDR2: PRHDT and FYEKMQ (reference sequence). With 5 bases clipped from V and 8 bases from J, the junction kept 3 bases outside the gene matches. The CDR3 consists of 14 residues. CDR3 amino acids: CASSPGLAGDEQFF. In DNA form, the CDR3 reads TGTGCCAGCAGCCCAGGACTAGCGGGAGATGAGCAGTTCTTC.

The genes are TRBV10-3 and TRBJ1-2; maybe TRBD1 (6 bases). Germline V gives CDR1 ENHRY, CDR2 SYGVKD. The CDR3 has 17 amino acids. Deletions cut 0 bases from V and 6 bases from J, with 20 bases between. This CDR3 is CAISESPVIVGGDGYTF. The CDR3 coding sequence is TGTGCCATCAGTGAGTCTCCGGTCATCGTGGGGGGCGATGGCTACACCTTC.

This clone was found a few times. The rearrangement links TRBV6-5 to TRBJ2-3; maybe TRBD2 (5 bases). The CDR3 covers 14 residues. Germline V gene lookup returns CDR1 MNHEY and CDR2 SVGAGI. V shed 0 bases and J shed 4 bases, with 8 bases lying between them. Here the CDR3 reads CASSYSLVADTQYF. In DNA, the CDR3 is TGTGCCAGCAGTTACTCACTAGTTGCAGATACGCAGTATTTT.

The genes are TRBV7-2 and TRBJ2-1; 8 bases agree with TRBD1. The germline V gene encodes CDR1 SGHTA and CDR2 FQGNSA. The J segment lost 12 bases and the V segment lost 4 bases, leaving 2 bases of the junction unmatched. The CDR3 is 11 residues long. CDR3 bases: TGTGCCAGCAGCTCCAGGGGGCTGCAGTTCTTC. Translated, it gives CASSSRGLQFF.

This clone occurred a few times. The CDR3 loop is CASSSRIPGGAFF. The CDR3 DNA reads TGTGCCAGCAGTTCCCGCATCCCCGGTGGAGCTTTCTTT. V gene TRBV12-3 or TRBV12-4 combines with J gene TRBJ1-1, with D hard to call. V was shortened by 4 bases and J by 10 bases, with 16 bases between the two germline ends. The CDR3 spans 13 residues.

This chain connects TRBV10-2 to TRBJ1-6; 7 nucleotides agree with TRBD1. The junction had 10 bases not matched to a gene; V was cut back by 8 bases and J by 9 bases. Germline CDR1 is WSHSY and CDR2 is SAAADI. The CDR3 runs 14 residues. The CDR3: CASRRGRPGSPLHF. The CDR3 DNA follows: TGCGCCAGCCGAAGGGGGCGTCCGGGTTCACCCCTCCACTTT.

The rearrangement uses TRBV30 and TRBJ2-3; 7 bases are a match to TRBD2. Germline V gene sequence: CDR1 GTSNPN, CDR2 SVGIG (reference sequence). This CDR3 comprises 14 residues. J was trimmed by 1 base and V by 5 bases; bases with no gene match: 6. This CDR3 reads CAWSWGGRTDTQYF. DNA of the CDR3: TGTGCCTGGTCGTGGGGGGGACGCACAGATACGCAGTATTTT. The complete variable domain, with remaining parts taken from reference TRBV30 and TRBJ2-3, reads SQTIHQWPATLVQPVGSPLSLECTVEGTSNPNLYWYRQAAGRGLQLLFYSVGIGQISSEVPQNLSASRPQDRQFILSSKKLLLSDSGFYLCAWSWGGRTDTQYFGPGTRLTVL.

This chain joins TRBV5-6 and TRBJ2-7, with 7 bases matching TRBD1. With 4 bases clipped from V and 5 bases from J, the junction kept 15 bases outside the gene matches. The germline gives CDR1 SGHDT, CDR2 YYEEEE. The CDR3 runs 16 residues. The CDR3 loop reads CASSQIPAGGIHEQYF. CDR3 in DNA: TGTGCCAGCAGCCAAATTCCTGCAGGGGGAATCCACGAGCAGTACTTC.

The rearrangement uses TRBV11-2 and TRBJ1-1, with D unresolved. V was shortened by 1 base and J by 5 bases, with 5 bases between the two germline ends. The V gene's germline CDR1 is SGHAT and CDR2 FQNNGV. The CDR3 is 12 residues long. The CDR3 region is CASSLAGTEAFF. In DNA, the CDR3 is TGTGCCAGCAGCTTAGCGGGAACTGAAGCTTTCTTT.

The chain uses TRBV7-2 and TRBJ1-6, with 7 bases aligning to TRBD1. Looked up from germline, CDR1 is SGHTA and CDR2 is FQGNSA. CDR3 size: 19 residues. Trimming took 4 bases from V and 0 from J; bases not matched to a gene: 12. The CDR3 DNA sequence: TGTGCCAGCAGCTCCCCTAGGACAGGCCTGAGCTCCTATAATTCACCCCTCCACTTT. Translated, it gives CASSSPRTGLSSYNSPLHF.

For this clone: A junction end diverges from the germline sequence, so it may reflect a read error. The sample holds other DNA sequences that translate to the same CDR3. The chain recombines TRBV18 with TRBJ2-7; 11 bases agree with TRBD2. CDR1 and CDR2 (germline): KGHSH, LQKENI. The CDR3 has 14 amino acids. The CDR3 region is CASSPSGGHDEQYF. The CDR3 DNA reads TGTGCCAGCAGTCCTAGCGGGGGGCACGACGAGCAGTATTTC.

The CDR3, as DNA: TGTGCCAGCAGCCTCTATAGCGGGGCCTCTGTTTTTGAGCAGTTCTTC. It specifies CASSLYSGASVFEQFF. The gene calls are TRBV7-3 and TRBJ2-1, with TRBD2 identical over 8 bases. Trimming took 5 bases from V and 9 from J; bases not matched to a gene: 15. The CDR3 contains 16 residues. Germline loops: CDR1 SGHTA, CDR2 FQGTGA. The variable domain in full, with the rest retrieved from reference TRBV7-3 and TRBJ2-1, is GAGVSQTPSNKVTEKGKYVELRCDPISGHTALYWYRQSLGQGPEFLIYFQGTGAADDSGLPNDRFFAVRPEGSVSTLKIQRTERGDSAVYLCASSLYSGASVFEQFFGPGTRLTVL.

This rearrangement joins TRBV28 to TRBJ2-7; D might be TRBD2 (6 bases). The CDR3 is 12 residues long. From germline, CDR1 is MDHEN and CDR2 SYDVKM. The V and J ends lost 1 base and 7 bases respectively, with 8 bases between them. The DNA for the CDR3 is TGTGCCAGCAGTTTATTGGCGGGAGAGCAGTACTTC. Its protein is CASSLLAGEQYF.

Remarks on this clone: In the same sample, other DNA sequences code for this CDR3. J is TRBJ1-3 and V is TRBV30; D gene ambiguous. The V and J ends lost 1 base and 3 bases respectively, with 4 bases between them. From germline, CDR1 is GTSNPN and CDR2 SVGIG (reference sequence). This CDR3 spans 12 amino acids. The CDR3 region is CAWSGGGNTIYF. The CDR3 DNA reads TGTGCCTGGAGTGGGGGTGGAAACACCATATATTTT.

This chain connects TRBV24-1 to TRBJ1-4; 8 nucleotides line up with TRBD1. The V segment lost 12 bases and the J segment 1 base; nucleotides outside the gene matches: 3. Germline V gives CDR1 KGHDR, CDR2 SFDVKD. This CDR3 is 13 amino acids long. CDR3 residues: CAPGQGTNEKLFF. The CDR3 nucleotides read TGTGCCCCCGGACAGGGAACTAATGAAAAACTGTTTTTT.

The chain employs TRBV4-3 and TRBJ2-4, with 9 positions matching TRBD1. The length of the CDR3 is 16 residues. Per the germline V gene, CDR1 is LGHNA and CDR2 is YSLEER. The trim removed 1 base at V and 5 bases at J, leaving 6 bases unmatched. In DNA, the CDR3 is TGCGCCAGCAGCCAAGGCCCTACAGGGGGCCAAAACATTCAGTACTTC. The encoded protein is CASSQGPTGGQNIQYF.

This chain connects TRBV28 to TRBJ2-7; 7 nucleotides match TRBD2. Trimming cost V 3 bases and J 7 bases; bases outside gene matches: 6. The CDR3 totals 13 residues. Germline V gene data show CDR1 as MDHEN and CDR2 as SYDVKM. In DNA, the CDR3 is TGTGCCAGCAGTTTGCGCGGGAGAGGGGAGCAGTACTTC. Encoded protein: CASSLRGRGEQYF.

The J gene is TRBJ2-5, the V gene TRBV11-3; perhaps TRBD2 as D (6 bases). The CDR3 extends over 15 amino acids. Germline V gene lookup returns CDR1 SGHNT and CDR2 YENEEA. The V and J ends lost 1 base and 5 bases respectively, with 14 bases between them. CDR3 sequence reads: CASSLVGLRVETQYF. CDR3 sequence (DNA): TGTGCCAGCAGCTTAGTGGGACTGCGCGTGGAGACCCAGTACTTC.

Notes on this clone: At one end, the junction sequence differs from germline, possibly due to a read error. The chain combines TRBV30 with TRBJ1-2; no reliable D call. Germline values: CDR1 GTSNPN, CDR2 SVGIG (reference sequence). This CDR3 has 11 amino acids. As DNA, the CDR3 is TGTGCCTGGGGTCTTGGTGGGCCCCCGTCATTC. Translation: CAWGLGGPPSF.

This chain links TRBV6-5 with TRBJ1-1; D not certain. This CDR3 comprises 14 residues. V was pared by 8 bases and J by 1 base, with 14 bases between. Germline lookup yields CDR1 MNHEY and CDR2 SVGAGI. CDR3 DNA sequence: TGTGCCAGCCGGACGGGCTCTCCGAACACTGAAGCTTTCTTT. Protein sequence: CASRTGSPNTEAFF.

This clone appeared a few times. The chain has TRBV27 and TRBJ1-1; D is ambiguous. With 6 bases removed from V and 1 base from J, the gap between germline ends came to 9 bases. The CDR3 is 13 amino acids. CDR1 and CDR2 (germline): MNHEY, SMNVEV (reference sequence). Here the CDR3 DNA reads TGTGCCAGCAGGTTCGCGGGGAACACTGAAGCTTTCTTT. It translates to CASRFAGNTEAFF.

DNA of the CDR3: TGTGCCAGCAGCTTACAGGGCAGGCAGCCCCAGCATTTT. Amino acids: CASSLQGRQPQHF. This rearrangement joins TRBV2 to TRBJ1-5, with D perhaps TRBD1 (6 bases). Between the trimmed V and J ends, which lost 6 bases and 7 bases, there was a span of 13 bases. This CDR3 is 13 amino acids long. In germline, CDR1 is SNHLY, CDR2 FYNNEI. Full variable domain (rest looked up from reference TRBV2 and TRBJ1-5): EPEVTQTPSHQVTQMGQEVILRCVPISNHLYFYWYRQILGQKVEFLVSFYNNEISEKSEIFDDQFSVERPDGSNFTLKIRSTKLEDSAMYFCASSLQGRQPQHFGDGTRLSIL.

The gene calls are TRBV7-2 and TRBJ1-1, with 9 bases lining up with TRBD1. Germline V gene data show CDR1 as SGHTA and CDR2 as FQGNSA. This CDR3 has 16 residues. The V and J ends lost 5 bases and 2 bases, in that order; junction bases with no gene match: 9. This chain's CDR3 is CASSPRTGASNTEAFF. The DNA of the CDR3 is TGTGCCAGCAGCCCCCGGACAGGGGCCTCAAACACTGAAGCTTTCTTT.

This chain links TRBV19 with TRBJ2-5, with D unclear. The CDR3 has 11 amino acids. V shed 4 bases and J shed 5 bases, with 5 bases lying between them. In germline, CDR1 is LNHDA, CDR2 SQIVND (reference sequence). Here the CDR3 reads CASSNGETQYF. CDR3 sequence (DNA): TGTGCCAGTAGTAATGGGGAGACCCAGTACTTC.

The gene calls are TRBV30 and TRBJ1-1; D is unresolved. V gave up 0 bases and J gave up 4 bases, with 9 bases separating them. This CDR3 contains 13 residues. Germline V gives CDR1 GTSNPN, CDR2 SVGIG (reference sequence). The chain's CDR3 is CAWSVGMGTEAFF. The CDR3 nucleotides are TGTGCCTGGAGTGTAGGGATGGGCACTGAAGCTTTCTTT.

The sample holds one count of this clone. The chain carries TRBV10-3 and TRBJ1-2, with no clear D. The germline V gene encodes CDR1 ENHRY and CDR2 SYGVKD. CDR3 size: 13 residues. Trimming cost V 3 bases and J 2 bases, with 7 bases left between them. CDR3 sequence (DNA): TGTGCCATCAGTGACGGGCAGAACTATGGCTACACCTTC. Amino acid sequence: CAISDGQNYGYTF.

This clone was counted between two and nine times. The chain links TRBV12-5 to TRBJ1-1; 8 nucleotides match TRBD1. This CDR3 has 12 residues. Trimming at V came to 5 bases and at J to 10 bases, leaving 6 bases not matched to a gene. Germline V gene lookup returns CDR1 LGHNT and CDR2 FRNRAP. The CDR3 reads CASGTGQGLAFF. The CDR3 nucleotides are TGTGCTAGTGGTACCGGACAGGGACTAGCTTTCTTT.

V gene TRBV5-1 combines with J gene TRBJ2-6; D possibly corresponds to TRBD2 (5 bases). Germline V lookup: CDR1 SGHRS, CDR2 YFSETQ. V lost 2 bases to trimming and J lost 4 bases, with 16 bases between them. The CDR3 spans 17 residues. CDR3 nucleotides: TGCGCCAGCAGCTTCTGGAGTGGAGGCTCCGGGGCCAACGTCCTGACTTTC. Translating it yields CASSFWSGGSGANVLTF.

This clone was seen only once. The rearrangement links TRBV9 to TRBJ1-1; no clear D gene. Germline-derived CDR1 and CDR2 are SGDLS and YYNGEE. Trimming left V 3 bases short and J 1 base short, with 4 bases between. This CDR3 has 12 residues. The CDR3 bases are TGTGCCAGCAGCGAAACGAACACTGAAGCTTTCTTT. Its protein product is CASSETNTEAFF.

This clone appeared once. The chain links TRBV4-3 to TRBJ2-7; D not certain. Germline CDR1 LGHNA, CDR2 YSLEER. V was shortened by 2 bases and J by 2 bases, with 10 bases between the two germline ends. The CDR3 runs 14 residues. CDR3 protein: CASSQSITAYEQYF. The DNA for the CDR3 is TGCGCCAGCAGCCAATCGATCACAGCCTACGAGCAGTACTTC.

The rearrangement uses TRBV7-8 and TRBJ2-7; 7 nucleotides agree with TRBD2. This CDR3 comprises 15 residues. The trim removed 1 base at V and 3 bases at J, leaving 6 bases unmatched. The germline gives CDR1 SGHVS, CDR2 FQNEAQ. The CDR3 loop is CASSLETSRLYEQYF. In nucleotides, the CDR3 is TGTGCCAGCAGCTTAGAGACTAGCCGCCTCTACGAGCAGTACTTC. The full variable domain, its missing parts supplied by reference TRBV7-8 and TRBJ2-7, is GAGVSQSPRYKVAKRGQDVALRCDPISGHVSLFWYQQALGQGPEFLTYFQNEAQLDKSGLPSDRFFAERPEGSVSTLKIQRTQQEDSAVYLCASSLETSRLYEQYFGPGTRLTVT.